The 24 T cell receptor beta chains reported below all come from one sample, sequenced in a study of blood T cell repertoires in COVID-19. TCRdb's copy holds only in-frame clones and misses some; the assay was immunoSEQ multiplex PCR. The sample lists 25,000 to 35,000 clones, roughly two thirds occurring once. The sequenced sample was peripheral blood. The source is a human donor in a cohort sampled during active COVID-19.

V and J are TRBV18 and TRBJ2-5, with 10 positions matching TRBD1. The CDR3 length is 15 residues. From germline, CDR1 is KGHSH and CDR2 LQKENI. Trimming took 3 bases from V and 5 from J; bases not matched to a gene: 6. The CDR3 spells CASSPTTGGGETQYF. The CDR3 bases are TGTGCCAGCTCACCGACGACAGGGGGCGGGGAGACCCAGTACTTC.

The V and J genes are TRBV24-1 and TRBJ2-3; 10 bases align to TRBD2. CDR1 and CDR2 from the germline V gene are KGHDR and SFDVKD. The J segment lost 6 bases and the V segment lost 3 bases, leaving 14 bases of the junction unmatched. CDR3 length: 18 residues. The CDR3 region is CATSDPDPTSGDRDTQYF. CDR3 in DNA: TGTGCCACCAGTGATCCCGATCCTACTAGCGGGGATCGCGATACGCAGTATTTT.

The chain is built from TRBV6-6 and TRBJ2-6, with D maybe TRBD2 (6 bases). Germline V gives CDR1 MNHNY, CDR2 SVGAGI (reference sequence). The V end was cut by 4 bases, the J end by 3 bases, with 13 bases between. The CDR3 contains 16 residues. The CDR3 DNA reads TGTGCCAGCAGTTTCACCAAGGGAGGTGGGGCCAACGTCCTGACTTTC. This encodes CASSFTKGGGANVLTF.

The chain combines TRBV5-4 with TRBJ1-2, with TRBD1 identical over 8 bases. The V gene's germline CDR1 is SGHNT and CDR2 YYREEE (reference sequence). The CDR3 is made up of 16 amino acids. V shed 5 bases and J 5 bases; nucleotides not matched to a gene: 14. The chain's CDR3 is CASSSGQGAAKYGYTF. Written as DNA, the CDR3 is TGTGCCAGCAGTTCTGGACAGGGTGCAGCGAAATATGGCTACACCTTC.

The chain uses TRBV28 and TRBJ1-5, with no clear D. V dropped 6 bases and J dropped 9 bases, with 12 bases sitting between them. The CDR3 length is 12 residues. Germline V gene data show CDR1 as MDHEN and CDR2 as SYDVKM. This CDR3 reads CASSSVRGPQHF. CDR3 DNA: TGTGCCAGCAGCTCTGTACGGGGGCCCCAGCATTTT.

The chain recombines TRBV2 with TRBJ2-5, with D perhaps TRBD1 (5 bases). This CDR3 contains 15 residues. The V end was cut by 4 bases, the J end by 0 bases, with 12 bases between. Germline-derived CDR1 and CDR2 are SNHLY and FYNNEI. CDR3 in amino acids: CASSVDMQYQETQYF. The CDR3 DNA reads TGTGCCAGCAGTGTGGACATGCAGTACCAAGAGACCCAGTACTTC.

The chain links TRBV9 to TRBJ2-5, with D tentatively TRBD2 (6 bases). The CDR3 sequence is 16 residues long. The germline V and J ends were trimmed by 0 bases and 2 bases, with 14 bases remaining between them. The germline gives CDR1 SGDLS, CDR2 YYNGEE. CDR3 protein: CASSVGTGTLQETQYF. The DNA for the CDR3 is TGTGCCAGCAGCGTAGGAACGGGGACTTTACAAGAGACCCAGTACTTC. The whole variable domain, filled in from reference TRBV9 and TRBJ2-5, reads DSGVTQTPKHLITATGQRVTLRCSPRSGDLSVYWYQQSLDQGLQFLIQYYNGEERAKGNILERFSAQQFPDLHSELNLSSLELGDSALYFCASSVGTGTLQETQYFGPGTRLLVL.

The gene calls are TRBV5-6 and TRBJ2-5, with 7 positions matching TRBD1. CDR1 is SGHDT, CDR2 YYEEEE, per germline. The CDR3 has 13 residues. Germline trimming cut 5 bases from V and 6 bases from J; bases unmatched to any gene: 7. Here the CDR3 reads CASSLNRGQTQYF. Here the CDR3 DNA reads TGTGCCAGCAGTTTGAACAGGGGACAGACCCAGTACTTC.

The chain uses TRBV12-3 or TRBV12-4 and TRBJ1-5, with 7 bases that match TRBD1. This CDR3 region has 13 residues. J lost 4 bases, V lost 6 bases, and 3 bases had no gene match. The CDR3 DNA sequence: TGTGCCAGCAGAGACAGGGATAATCAGCCCCAGCATTTT. It yields the protein CASRDRDNQPQHF.

This clone was seen a handful of times. This rearrangement joins TRBV4-1 to TRBJ1-2; 7 bases align to TRBD1. The CDR3 contains 16 residues. The germline gives CDR1 MGHRA, CDR2 YSYEKL. J was trimmed by 3 bases and V by 0 bases; bases with no gene match: 7. CDR3 amino acids: CASSQDGGGTDYGYTF. Written as DNA, the CDR3 is TGCGCCAGCAGCCAAGACGGCGGCGGGACAGACTATGGCTACACCTTC.

This clone showed up just a few times. V is TRBV28 and J is TRBJ2-2, with 7 bases identical to TRBD2. Unmatched junction bases numbered 9, after V lost 6 bases and J lost 2 bases. The CDR3 has 16 residues. Germline V gives CDR1 MDHEN, CDR2 SYDVKM. The CDR3 region has the DNA TGTGCCAGCAGGGTAGGGACTAACCGTAACACCGGGGAGCTGTTTTTT. Translation: CASRVGTNRNTGELFF.

This clone has a handful of counts. The rearrangement uses TRBV28 and TRBJ2-2, with 9 bases that match TRBD2. Germline V gene sequence: CDR1 MDHEN, CDR2 SYDVKM. With 5 bases clipped from V and 4 bases from J, the junction kept 5 bases outside the gene matches. The CDR3 is 15 residues long. As DNA, the CDR3 is TGTGCCAGCAGTCCTAGCGGGGTGGGCACCGGGGAGCTGTTTTTT. It encodes CASSPSGVGTGELFF.

The rearrangement joins TRBV6-5 to TRBJ1-1; 8 nucleotides match TRBD1. Germline V gene data show CDR1 as MNHEY and CDR2 as SVGAGI. Germline trimming cut 7 bases from V and 5 bases from J; bases unmatched to any gene: 6. The CDR3 totals 13 residues. DNA of the CDR3: TGTGCCAGCACAGGGGGCTCGTATACTGAAGCTTTCTTT. It specifies CASTGGSYTEAFF.

This rearrangement joins TRBV7-2 to TRBJ1-4; the D gene is possibly TRBD1 (6 bases). This CDR3 region has 17 residues. V lost 1 base to trimming and J lost 1 base, with 13 bases between them. The germline CDR1 and CDR2 sequences are SGHTA and FQGNSA. CDR3 sequence reads: CASSLVRGEGTNEKLFF. CDR3 sequence (DNA): TGTGCCAGCAGCTTAGTGAGGGGGGAGGGAACTAATGAAAAACTGTTTTTT.

The gene calls are TRBV29-1 and TRBJ2-3; 11 nucleotides line up with TRBD1. The V and J ends lost 0 bases and 4 bases, in that order; junction bases with no gene match: 3. This CDR3 contains 15 residues. Germline lookup yields CDR1 SQVTM and CDR2 ANQGSEA. CDR3 protein: CSVEEPGQGADTQYF. CDR3 nucleotides: TGCAGCGTTGAAGAGCCGGGACAGGGGGCAGATACGCAGTATTTT.

In DNA, the CDR3 is TGTGCCTTCTTCCGGGAGCCACTAGCCAAAAACATTCAGTACTTC. This encodes CAFFREPLAKNIQYF. J is TRBJ2-4 and V is TRBV30; tentatively, D is TRBD2 (6 bases). In germline, CDR1 is GTSNPN, CDR2 SVGIG (reference sequence). The CDR3 length is 15 residues. Trimming left V 7 bases short and J 0 bases short, with 16 bases between.

Comments on this clone: Other DNA sequences in the same sample also yield this CDR3. The chain's CDR3 is CASSQGGRGSYGYTF. In DNA, the CDR3 is TGCGCCAGCAGCCAAGGCGGCAGGGGGTCCTATGGCTACACCTTC. The chain carries TRBV4-3 and TRBJ1-2; TRBD1 aligns across 7 bases. The germline CDR1 and CDR2 sequences are LGHNA and YSLEER. V lost 1 base and J lost 4; bases outside the gene matches: 6. CDR3 length equals 15 residues.

The rearrangement links TRBV11-3 to TRBJ1-2; 7 bases are a match to TRBD1. CDR1 SGHNT and CDR2 YENEEA come from the germline V gene. There are 15 residues in the CDR3. J was trimmed by 5 bases and V by 5 bases; bases with no gene match: 11. The chain's CDR3 is CASSLRQGSGYGYTF. CDR3 nucleotides: TGTGCCAGCAGCCTCCGACAGGGAAGTGGATATGGCTACACCTTC.

The rearrangement uses TRBV7-9 and TRBJ2-5, with D maybe TRBD2 (6 bases). In germline, CDR1 is SEHNR, CDR2 FQNEAQ (reference sequence). The CDR3 contains 13 residues. With 2 bases removed from V and 5 bases from J, the gap between germline ends came to 9 bases. The CDR3: CASSLRERETQYF. DNA for the CDR3: TGTGCCAGCAGCTTACGGGAGAGGGAGACCCAGTACTTC. The full variable domain, in which reference TRBV7-9 and TRBJ2-5 provide the parts outside the CDR3, is DTGVSQNPRHKITKRGQNVTFRCDPISEHNRLYWYRQTLGQGPEFLTYFQNEAQLEKSRLLSDRFSAERPKGSFSTLEIQRTEQGDSAMYLCASSLRERETQYFGPGTRLLVL.

The chain joins TRBV18 to TRBJ2-1; 10 bases map to TRBD1. Germline CDR1 reads KGHSH; CDR2 reads LQKENI. The length of the CDR3 is 15 residues. The junction had 4 bases not matched to a gene; V was cut back by 4 bases and J by 4 bases. CDR3 in amino acids: CASSLGQGGYNEQFF. The CDR3 DNA reads as TGTGCCAGCTCACTTGGACAGGGGGGATACAATGAGCAGTTCTTC.

This clone was found once. This chain connects TRBV7-2 to TRBJ2-1, with D possibly TRBD2 on 5 matching bases. V lost 5 bases to trimming and J lost 6 bases, with 17 bases between them. This CDR3 comprises 15 residues. Germline values: CDR1 SGHTA, CDR2 FQGNSA. The CDR3 DNA reads as TGTGCCAGCAGCCCACGACTGCGGGCATCCAATGAGCAGTTCTTC. Translating gives CASSPRLRASNEQFF.

The chain combines TRBV7-8 with TRBJ2-3; 8 nucleotides align to TRBD1. The CDR3 contains 15 residues. Trimming cost V 4 bases and J 6 bases; bases outside gene matches: 9. CDR1 is SGHVS and CDR2 is FQNEAQ in the germline V gene. CDR3 in amino acids: CASSSGRGQKDTQYF. CDR3 nucleotide sequence: TGTGCCAGCAGCTCTGGCAGGGGGCAGAAGGATACGCAGTATTTT.

The rearrangement links TRBV28 to TRBJ2-1, with TRBD2 matching 15 bases. The CDR3 has 15 residues. With 3 bases clipped from V and 8 bases from J, the junction kept 2 bases outside the gene matches. CDR1 is MDHEN and CDR2 is SYDVKM in the germline V gene. Here the CDR3 reads CASSFGLAGGDEQFF. The CDR3, as DNA: TGTGCCAGCAGTTTCGGACTAGCGGGGGGGGATGAGCAGTTCTTC.

This clone was picked up a small number of times. This chain joins TRBV12-3 or TRBV12-4 and TRBJ1-1; D is ambiguous. V lost 5 bases, J lost 13 bases, and 20 bases lay in between. This CDR3 is 13 amino acids long. The CDR3 region has the DNA TGTGCCAGCAGTCCCTCCCCGGCGGGGAACAGTTTCTTT. Encoded protein: CASSPSPAGNSFF.